These 8 T cell receptor beta chains share one sample of origin, sequenced in a study of Ad26.COV2.S vaccination and SARS-CoV-2 variants (dated by TCRdb to the early 2020s). According to the study, the label for this sample's treatment or condition signals: some 19 received Ad26.COV2.S at low or high dose, single or two shots; a few received placebo; per-sample allocation not given. Repertoires of vaccine and placebo recipients were sequenced from samples taken on day 63 after the first injection. Receptor libraries were prepared by the immunoSEQ multiplex PCR assay. The source is immuneACCESS, and TCRdb retained only in-frame sequences with V and J called. Part of the clones is not carried over; for the studies checked, unresolved V genes explain less than half of this, and the remainder is unexplained. This sample is represented by some 520,000 clones; 70% to 90% of them were singletons. The ten largest clonotypes hold 10% to 15% of the sample.

The specimen comprised peripheral blood, sampled in a trial of Ad26.COV2.S vaccine versus placebo. The origin of the receptors is a person aged 18-65 years who received the Ad26.COV2.S COVID-19 vaccine or a placebo.

The V and J genes are TRBV28 and TRBJ2-7; D perhaps matches TRBD2 (7 bases). V lost 3 bases and J 2 bases, leaving 14 bases between the germline ends. CDR1 and CDR2 from the germline V gene are MDHEN and SYDVKM. There are 15 residues in the CDR3. This chain's CDR3 is CASSFSGGGAYEQYF. In nucleotides, the CDR3 is TGTGCCAGCAGTTTCTCCGGAGGGGGGGCCTACGAGCAGTACTTC.

The chain combines TRBV7-9 with TRBJ2-7; no clear D. Germline V lookup: CDR1 SEHNR, CDR2 FQNEAQ (reference sequence). The V gene lost 0 bases and the J gene lost 3 bases, with 15 bases spanning the gap. The CDR3 totals 16 residues. The DNA of the CDR3 is TGTGCCAGCAGCTTAGCGCTAGGAGAACGAGACTACGAGCAGTACTTC. The encoded protein is CASSLALGERDYEQYF. Using reference TRBV7-9 and TRBJ2-7 for the parts outside the CDR3, the full variable domain is DTGVSQNPRHKITKRGQNVTFRCDPISEHNRLYWYRQTLGQGPEFLTYFQNEAQLEKSRLLSDRFSAERPKGSFSTLEIQRTEQGDSAMYLCASSLALGERDYEQYFGPGTRLTVT.

The V and J genes are TRBV29-1 and TRBJ2-1; TRBD2 is a possible D gene (6 bases). V lost 6 bases and J 6 bases, leaving 18 bases between the germline ends. Per the germline V gene, CDR1 is SQVTM and CDR2 is ANQGSEA. The CDR3 is 14 amino acids. DNA for the CDR3: TGCAGCGTGGTAGGCGGGGTAAAGGGCAATGAGCAGTTCTTC. The encoded protein is CSVVGGVKGNEQFF.

This chain connects TRBV24-1 to TRBJ1-2; D might be TRBD1 (5 bases). Germline loops: CDR1 KGHDR, CDR2 SFDVKD. The CDR3 length is 12 residues. V dropped 2 bases and J dropped 6 bases, with 6 bases sitting between them. The CDR3 here is CATSDSRDGYTF. The CDR3 DNA sequence: TGTGCCACCAGTGATTCCAGGGATGGCTACACCTTC.

The rearrangement links TRBV14 to TRBJ1-2; D remains unclear. Trimming shortened V by 1 base and J by 4 bases, and 7 bases separated the two germline ends. CDR1 and CDR2 from the germline V gene are SGHDN and FVKESK. The CDR3 loop spans 13 amino acids. CDR3 DNA sequence: TGTGCCAGCAGCCAAGGCCAGTCCTATGGCTACACCTTC. Protein: CASSQGQSYGYTF.

The chain employs TRBV6-6 and TRBJ2-1, with D perhaps matching TRBD1 (6 bases). Trimming took off 8 bases at V and 2 bases at J, with 16 bases between the two ends. The germline gives CDR1 MNHNY, CDR2 SVGAGI (reference sequence). There are 15 residues in the CDR3. The CDR3 DNA is TGTGCCAGCGGCTACAGGGTTCAGACCTACAATGAGCAGTTCTTC. Its translation is CASGYRVQTYNEQFF.

The CDR3: CASSETLPRQYGYTF. The CDR3 DNA reads as TGTGCCAGCAGTGAAACCCTCCCCCGACAGTATGGCTACACCTTC. The chain couples TRBV2 to TRBJ1-2, with D possibly matching TRBD1 (5 bases). V dropped 2 bases and J dropped 5 bases, with 15 bases sitting between them. Looked up from germline, CDR1 is SNHLY and CDR2 is FYNNEI. CDR3 length equals 15 residues.

This chain joins TRBV28 and TRBJ1-2; 9 bases map to TRBD1. Germline trimming cut 6 bases from V and 3 bases from J; bases unmatched to any gene: 5. The germline V gene has CDR1 MDHEN and CDR2 SYDVKM. The CDR3 spans 14 residues. The CDR3 DNA follows: TGTGCCAGCAGGGAGACAGGGGGAGACTATGGCTACACCTTC. Translated: CASRETGGDYGYTF.